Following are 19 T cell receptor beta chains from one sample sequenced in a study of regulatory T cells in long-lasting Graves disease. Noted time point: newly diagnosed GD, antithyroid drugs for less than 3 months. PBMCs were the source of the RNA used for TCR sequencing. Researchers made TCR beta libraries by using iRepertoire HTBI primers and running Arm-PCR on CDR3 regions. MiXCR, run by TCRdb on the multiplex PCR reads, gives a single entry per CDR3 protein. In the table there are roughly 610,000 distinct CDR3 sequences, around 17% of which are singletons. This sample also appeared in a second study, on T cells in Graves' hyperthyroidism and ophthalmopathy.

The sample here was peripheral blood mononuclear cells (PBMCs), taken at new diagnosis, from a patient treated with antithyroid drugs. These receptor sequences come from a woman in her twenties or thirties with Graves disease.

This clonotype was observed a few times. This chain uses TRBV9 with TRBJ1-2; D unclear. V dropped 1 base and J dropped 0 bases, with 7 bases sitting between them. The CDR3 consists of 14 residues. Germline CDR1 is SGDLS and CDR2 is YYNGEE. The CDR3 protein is CASSVTKANYGYTF. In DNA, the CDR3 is TGTGCCAGCAGCGTAACTAAAGCTAACTATGGCTACACCTTC.

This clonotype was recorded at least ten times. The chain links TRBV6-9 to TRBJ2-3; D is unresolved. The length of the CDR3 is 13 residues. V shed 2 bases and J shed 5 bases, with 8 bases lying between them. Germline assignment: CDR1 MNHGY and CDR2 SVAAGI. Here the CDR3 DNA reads TGTGCCAGCAGTTATAGAGAAAGAGATACGCAGTATTTT. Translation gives CASSYRERDTQYF.

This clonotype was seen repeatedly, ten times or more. CDR3 nucleotide sequence: TGTGCCAGCACCGACTTGACTCAAGAGACCCAGTACTTC. Encoded protein: CASTDLTQETQYF. The rearrangement uses TRBV7-2 and TRBJ2-5, with D uncertain. CDR3 length: 13 amino acids. V lost 7 bases to trimming and J lost 2 bases, with 11 bases between them. The germline CDR1 and CDR2 sequences are SGHTA and FQGNSA.

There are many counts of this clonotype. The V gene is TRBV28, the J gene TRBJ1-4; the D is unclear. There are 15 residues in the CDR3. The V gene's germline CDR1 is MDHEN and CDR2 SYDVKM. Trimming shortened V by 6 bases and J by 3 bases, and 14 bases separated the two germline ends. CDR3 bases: TGTGCCAGCAGCCTCGACACTGCTCCTAATGAAAAACTGTTTTTT. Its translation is CASSLDTAPNEKLFF.

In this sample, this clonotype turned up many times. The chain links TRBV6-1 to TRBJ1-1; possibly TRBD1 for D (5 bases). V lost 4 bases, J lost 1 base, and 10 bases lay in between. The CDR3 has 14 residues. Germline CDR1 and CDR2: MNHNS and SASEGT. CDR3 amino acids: CASSVQGANTEAFF. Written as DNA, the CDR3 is TGTGCCAGCAGTGTCCAGGGCGCGAACACTGAAGCTTTCTTT.

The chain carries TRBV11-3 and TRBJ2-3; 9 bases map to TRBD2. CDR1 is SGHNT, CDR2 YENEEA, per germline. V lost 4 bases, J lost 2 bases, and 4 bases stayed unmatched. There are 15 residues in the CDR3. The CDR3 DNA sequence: TGTGCCAGCAGCTCGGTAGCGGGGGTCACAGATACGCAGTATTTT. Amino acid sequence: CASSSVAGVTDTQYF.

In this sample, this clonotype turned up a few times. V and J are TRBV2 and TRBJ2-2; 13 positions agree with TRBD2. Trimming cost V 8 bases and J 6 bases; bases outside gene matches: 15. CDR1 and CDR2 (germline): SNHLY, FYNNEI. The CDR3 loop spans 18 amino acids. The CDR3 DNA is TGTGCCAGCGCGGGGGGGACTAGCGGGATAATTCCGGCCGGGGAGCTGTTTTTT. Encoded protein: CASAGGTSGIIPAGELFF.

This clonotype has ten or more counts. This CDR3 is CASIELRGNGMNTEAFF. Here the CDR3 DNA reads TGTGCCAGCATCGAACTCAGGGGGAACGGCATGAACACTGAAGCTTTCTTT. The chain employs TRBV27 and TRBJ1-1; 7 nucleotides match TRBD1. CDR1 and CDR2 from the germline V gene are MNHEY and SMNVEV (reference sequence). V lost 7 bases to trimming and J lost 0 bases; unmatched junction nucleotides: 14. The CDR3 sequence is 17 residues long.

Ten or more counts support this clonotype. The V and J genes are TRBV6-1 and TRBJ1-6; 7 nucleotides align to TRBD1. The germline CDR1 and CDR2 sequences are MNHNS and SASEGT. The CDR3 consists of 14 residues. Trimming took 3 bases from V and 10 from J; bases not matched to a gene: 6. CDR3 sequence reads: CASSDGRGTSPLHF. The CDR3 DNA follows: TGTGCCAGCAGTGACGGCAGGGGGACCTCACCCCTCCACTTT.

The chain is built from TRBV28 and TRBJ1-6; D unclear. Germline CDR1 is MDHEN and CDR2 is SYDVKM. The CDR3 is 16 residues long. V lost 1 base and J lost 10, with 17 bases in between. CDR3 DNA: TGTGCCAGCAGTTTATCTCCAGGTTTTCGACGATCACCCCTCCACTTT. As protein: CASSLSPGFRRSPLHF.

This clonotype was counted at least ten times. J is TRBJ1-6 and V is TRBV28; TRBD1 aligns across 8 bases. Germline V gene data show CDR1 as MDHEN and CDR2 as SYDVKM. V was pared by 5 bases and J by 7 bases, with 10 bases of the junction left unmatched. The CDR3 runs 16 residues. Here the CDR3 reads CASSGQGQGGNSPLHF. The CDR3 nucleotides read TGTGCCAGCAGTGGCCAAGGACAGGGAGGGAATTCACCCCTCCACTTT.

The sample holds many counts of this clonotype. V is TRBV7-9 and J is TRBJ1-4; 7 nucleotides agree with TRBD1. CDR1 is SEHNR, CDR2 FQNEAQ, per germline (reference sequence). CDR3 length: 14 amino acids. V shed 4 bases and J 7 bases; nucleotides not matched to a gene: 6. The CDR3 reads CASSSDRVAEKLFF. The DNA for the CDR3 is TGTGCCAGCAGCTCAGACAGGGTTGCTGAAAAACTGTTTTTT.

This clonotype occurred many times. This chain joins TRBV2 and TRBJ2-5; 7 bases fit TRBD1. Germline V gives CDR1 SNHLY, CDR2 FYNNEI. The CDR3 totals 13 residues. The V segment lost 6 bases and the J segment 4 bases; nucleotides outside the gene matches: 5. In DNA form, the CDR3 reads TGTGCCAGCAGCGTTGACAGGGCAGAGACCCAGTACTTC. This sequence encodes CASSVDRAETQYF.

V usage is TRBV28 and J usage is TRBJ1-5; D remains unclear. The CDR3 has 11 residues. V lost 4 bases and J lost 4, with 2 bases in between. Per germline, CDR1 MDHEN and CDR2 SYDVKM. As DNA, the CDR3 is TGTGCCAGCAGTTGGAATCAGCCCCAGCATTTT. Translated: CASSWNQPQHF.

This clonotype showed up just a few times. CDR3 coding DNA: TGTGCCAGCAGCTTAACTTCGGACAGCAATGAGCAGTTCTTC. As protein: CASSLTSDSNEQFF. This rearrangement joins TRBV7-3 to TRBJ2-1, with a possible D match to TRBD1 (6 bases). CDR3 length equals 14 residues. Trimming pared 0 bases from V and 6 bases from J, leaving 9 bases between. CDR1 is SGHTA, CDR2 FQGTGA, per germline.

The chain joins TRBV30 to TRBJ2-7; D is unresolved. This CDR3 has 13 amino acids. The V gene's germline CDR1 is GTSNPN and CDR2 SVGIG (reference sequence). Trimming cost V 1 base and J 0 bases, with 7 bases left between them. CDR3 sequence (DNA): TGTGCCTGGAGTGAGGACCACTCCTACGAGCAGTACTTC. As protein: CAWSEDHSYEQYF.

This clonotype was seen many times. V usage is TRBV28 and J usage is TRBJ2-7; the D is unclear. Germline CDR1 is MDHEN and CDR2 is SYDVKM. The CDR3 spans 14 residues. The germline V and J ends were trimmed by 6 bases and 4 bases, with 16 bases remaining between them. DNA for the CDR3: TGTGCCAGCAGGGAACTTGCACCCTTTTACGAGCAGTACTTC. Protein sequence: CASRELAPFYEQYF.

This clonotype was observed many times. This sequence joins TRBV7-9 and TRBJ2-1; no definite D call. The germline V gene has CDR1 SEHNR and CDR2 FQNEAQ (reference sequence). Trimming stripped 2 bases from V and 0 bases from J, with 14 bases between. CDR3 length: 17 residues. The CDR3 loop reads CASSLLGKYLSYNEQFF. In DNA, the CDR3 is TGTGCCAGCAGCTTACTAGGGAAATATCTCTCCTACAATGAGCAGTTCTTC.

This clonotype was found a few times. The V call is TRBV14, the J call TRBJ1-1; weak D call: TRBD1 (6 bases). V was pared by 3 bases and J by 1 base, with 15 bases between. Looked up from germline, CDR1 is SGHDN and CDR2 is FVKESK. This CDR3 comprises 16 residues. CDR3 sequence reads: CASSQHRAGENTEAFF. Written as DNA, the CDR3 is TGTGCCAGCAGCCAGCACAGGGCCGGGGAGAACACTGAAGCTTTCTTT.